The next 14 T cell receptor beta chains were all read from a single sample in a study of blood T cell repertoires in COVID-19. The protocol was immunoSEQ multiplex PCR, while the TCRdb copy is restricted to in-frame clones and leaves out a portion. Of 360,000 or so clones in the sample, roughly 90% were seen once. Input material: peripheral blood. The receptors here all came from a man younger than 30 with active or convalescent COVID-19.

The chain has TRBV5-1 and TRBJ2-5, with a tentative D call TRBD2 (6 bases). Germline V gene lookup returns CDR1 SGHRS and CDR2 YFSETQ. The V and J ends lost 1 base and 0 bases respectively, with 10 bases between them. CDR3 length: 15 amino acids. DNA of the CDR3: TGCGCCAGCAGCTTGTTGGGACTTAACCAAGAGACCCAGTACTTC. As protein: CASSLLGLNQETQYF.

The rearrangement joins TRBV3-1 (or the pseudogene TRBV3-2) to TRBJ1-1; the D is unclear. Trimming cost V 4 bases and J 4 bases, with 7 bases left between them. Germline CDR1 LGHDT, CDR2 YNNKEL (reference sequence). The CDR3 loop spans 12 amino acids. Here the CDR3 reads CASSLRSTEAFF. The CDR3 DNA is TGTGCCAGCAGCCTACGGTCCACTGAAGCTTTCTTT.

Here the CDR3 DNA reads TGCGCCAGCAGCTTGGTCCCTAGCGGGGGCCAAGAGACCCAGTACTTC. Translating gives CASSLVPSGGQETQYF. This sequence joins TRBV5-1 and TRBJ2-5; 10 bases align to TRBD2. The V gene's germline CDR1 is SGHRS and CDR2 YFSETQ. V gave up 0 bases and J gave up 1 base; unmatched junction bases: 3. CDR3 size: 16 residues.

The chain has TRBV5-6 and TRBJ2-7; D uncertain. V was trimmed by 0 bases and J by 2 bases, leaving 6 bases between them. CDR1 is SGHDT, CDR2 YYEEEE, per germline. The CDR3 has 13 residues. CDR3 sequence (DNA): TGTGCCAGCAGCTTGGCGGAGACCTACGAGCAGTACTTC. Translating it yields CASSLAETYEQYF.

The chain joins TRBV11-2 to TRBJ1-6; D gene uncertain. CDR1 is SGHAT and CDR2 is FQNNGV in the germline V gene. V lost 3 bases, J lost 9 bases, and 12 bases lay in between. CDR3 size: 14 residues. This CDR3 reads CASSFDIRSSPLHF. DNA of the CDR3: TGTGCCAGCAGCTTCGACATAAGAAGTTCACCCCTCCACTTT.

The chain has TRBV7-6 and TRBJ2-5, with a tentative D call TRBD1 (6 bases). The CDR3 length is 16 residues. V lost 1 base and J lost 1, with 13 bases in between. CDR1 is SGHVS and CDR2 is FNYEAQ in the germline V gene. The CDR3 DNA is TGTGCCAGCAGCTTAGTAGTTGGGACAAGCCAAGAGACCCAGTACTTC. Protein sequence: CASSLVVGTSQETQYF.

This clone was recorded only once. The J gene is TRBJ1-2, the V gene TRBV28; tentatively, D is TRBD1 (5 bases). Per germline, CDR1 MDHEN and CDR2 SYDVKM. Trimming took 10 bases from V and 5 from J, leaving 20 bases between them. This CDR3 has 14 residues. The CDR3 sequence is CAIPGGGDVYGYTF. In DNA form, the CDR3 reads TGTGCCATCCCAGGTGGAGGGGACGTATATGGCTACACCTTC.

The chain employs TRBV5-1 and TRBJ1-2, with 8 bases identical to TRBD1. Trimming removed 0 bases from V and 7 bases from J; junction bases left unmatched: 5. Germline V gene lookup returns CDR1 SGHRS and CDR2 YFSETQ. The CDR3 spans 14 residues. The DNA of the CDR3 is TGCGCCAGCAGCTTGGAGGGACAGGTAACTGGCTACACCTTC. It specifies CASSLEGQVTGYTF.

The chain uses TRBV7-9 and TRBJ2-7; 7 bases match TRBD2. V was clipped by 3 bases and J by 7 bases; unmatched bases: 18. This CDR3 is built from 17 residues. Germline CDR1 is SEHNR and CDR2 is FQNEAQ (reference sequence). The CDR3 bases are TGTGCCAGCAGCTTGACGGGAGGAAGAAAGGGAGTGGGAGAGCAGTACTTC. It encodes CASSLTGGRKGVGEQYF.

V gene TRBV6-5 combines with J gene TRBJ2-7, with D hard to call. V lost 8 bases and J lost 1, with 9 bases in between. Germline V lookup: CDR1 MNHEY, CDR2 SVGAGI. CDR3 length: 12 residues. The DNA of the CDR3 is TGTGCCAGCGTTGGCGGTTCCTACGAGCAGTACTTC. Protein sequence: CASVGGSYEQYF.

This clone occurred once. The rearrangement links TRBV7-6 to TRBJ2-1; D is possibly TRBD2 (6 bases). Per germline, CDR1 SGHVS and CDR2 FNYEAQ. V dropped 1 base and J dropped 3 bases, with 10 bases sitting between them. CDR3 size: 15 residues. As DNA, the CDR3 is TGTGCCAGCAGCTTAGGGCGGGGTGTCTACAATGAGCAGTTCTTC. The encoded protein is CASSLGRGVYNEQFF.

The chain has TRBV15 and TRBJ2-1; 11 bases align to TRBD2. The junction had 3 bases not matched to a gene; V was cut back by 1 base and J by 7 bases. The length of the CDR3 is 15 residues. Germline V gives CDR1 LNHNV, CDR2 YYDKDF (reference sequence). The CDR3 sequence is CATSRGASGRNEQFF. In DNA form, the CDR3 reads TGTGCCACCAGCAGAGGGGCTAGCGGGAGGAATGAGCAGTTCTTC. Full variable domain (missing parts from reference TRBV15 and TRBJ2-1): DAMVIQNPRYQVTQFGKPVTLSCSQTLNHNVMYWYQQKSSQAPKLLFHYYDKDFNNEADTPDNFQSRRPNTSFCFLDIRSPGLGDTAMYLCATSRGASGRNEQFFGPGTRLTVL.

The V and J genes are TRBV6-5 and TRBJ2-7; 8 nucleotides line up with TRBD2. The CDR3 loop spans 15 amino acids. Germline lookup yields CDR1 MNHEY and CDR2 SVGAGI. The ends lost 6 bases at V and 5 bases at J; junction bases unmatched: 12. The CDR3: CASSRNPGLVDEQYF. The CDR3 DNA reads TGTGCCAGCAGCCGAAACCCGGGACTAGTCGACGAGCAGTACTTC.

This clone was observed once. This rearrangement joins TRBV5-1 to TRBJ2-1; TRBD1 aligns across 7 bases. Losses at the gene ends were 0 bases for V and 7 bases for J; bases not matched to a gene: 4. The CDR3 totals 14 residues. The germline gives CDR1 SGHRS, CDR2 YFSETQ. The CDR3 is CASSLGTGANEQFF. The CDR3 coding sequence is TGCGCCAGCAGCTTGGGGACAGGAGCTAATGAGCAGTTCTTC.